Below are 18 T cell receptor beta chains sequenced from a single sample in a study of cytotoxic CD8 clonotypes in ibrutinib-treated CLL. Sequencing used immunoSEQ multiplex PCR; TCRdb keeps in-frame clones, though not all of them. The table records about 68,000 clones, about nine tenths of them present only once. The input for sequencing was PBMCs, taken after 12 months of ibrutinib treatment. The receptors stem from a human donor with chronic lymphocytic leukemia.

J is TRBJ2-3 and V is TRBV7-9; no clear D. The CDR3 contains 15 residues. Trimming cost V 5 bases and J 0 bases, with 12 bases left between them. In germline, CDR1 is SEHNR, CDR2 FQNEAQ (reference sequence). The CDR3 nucleotides are TGTGCCAGCAGCAACCGGGCCTACAGCACAGATACGCAGTATTTT. The encoded protein is CASSNRAYSTDTQYF. The whole variable domain, remainder taken from reference TRBV7-9 and TRBJ2-3, is DTGVSQNPRHKITKRGQNVTFRCDPISEHNRLYWYRQTLGQGPEFLTYFQNEAQLEKSRLLSDRFSAERPKGSFSTLEIQRTEQGDSAMYLCASSNRAYSTDTQYFGPGTRLTVL.

The genes are TRBV7-2 and TRBJ1-3; the D is unclear. V lost 5 bases and J lost 10, with 9 bases in between. CDR3 length: 11 residues. Germline V gene data show CDR1 as SGHTA and CDR2 as FQGNSA. This CDR3 is CASSLDLTIYF. Here the CDR3 DNA reads TGTGCCAGCAGCCTCGACCTGACCATATATTTT.

The V call is TRBV27, the J call TRBJ2-7; TRBD1 might be the D (6 bases). Germline lookup yields CDR1 MNHEY and CDR2 SMNVEV (reference sequence). The CDR3 loop spans 15 amino acids. V shed 4 bases and J shed 4 bases, with 17 bases lying between them. CDR3 bases: TGTGCCAGCAGTTCAGCGTCACAGGGAAAGTACGAGCAGTACTTC. It codes for CASSSASQGKYEQYF.

This chain connects TRBV19 to TRBJ1-5, with 7 bases identical to TRBD1. V lost 5 bases to trimming and J lost 4 bases; unmatched junction nucleotides: 8. CDR3 length: 15 amino acids. Germline V gives CDR1 LNHDA, CDR2 SQIVND (reference sequence). The DNA of the CDR3 is TGTGCCAGTAGTTTCGGGACAGTAAGAAATCAGCCCCAGCATTTT. Amino acids: CASSFGTVRNQPQHF.

A single count supports this clone. The chain has TRBV29-1 and TRBJ2-7; 7 nucleotides agree with TRBD1. This CDR3 contains 12 residues. After removal of 3 bases from V and 3 bases from J, the junction contained 2 bases not matched to a gene. CDR1 and CDR2 (germline): SQVTM, ANQGSEA. CDR3 coding DNA: TGCAGCGTTGAGGGACAGAACTACGAGCAGTACTTC. Protein sequence: CSVEGQNYEQYF.

The chain recombines TRBV9 with TRBJ2-3; TRBD2 matches 8 bases. This CDR3 is 17 amino acids long. With 2 bases clipped from V and 6 bases from J, the junction kept 14 bases outside the gene matches. The germline V gene has CDR1 SGDLS and CDR2 YYNGEE. CDR3 sequence reads: CASSVTGSPGGVDTQYF. CDR3 sequence (DNA): TGTGCCAGCAGCGTTACGGGGTCCCCGGGAGGGGTGGATACGCAGTATTTT.

The chain couples TRBV4-1 to TRBJ1-4; D gene uncertain. The CDR3 contains 14 residues. Germline V gene lookup returns CDR1 MGHRA and CDR2 YSYEKL. The ends were cut back, 0 bases at V and 7 bases at J, with 9 bases in the middle. CDR3 protein: CASSQDLAGEKLFF. For the CDR3, the DNA is TGCGCCAGCAGCCAAGACTTGGCGGGTGAAAAACTGTTTTTT.

The chain uses TRBV29-1 and TRBJ2-1, with 11 nucleotides matching TRBD2. J was trimmed by 4 bases and V by 4 bases; bases with no gene match: 18. The germline CDR1 and CDR2 sequences are SQVTM and ANQGSEA. CDR3 length: 19 residues. In DNA, the CDR3 is TGCAGCGTTGGTTTGGGGCTAGCGGGAGGCCGTTCGGTTTACAATGAGCAGTTCTTC. Its protein product is CSVGLGLAGGRSVYNEQFF.

The chain links TRBV7-9 to TRBJ1-2, with 8 positions matching TRBD1. This CDR3 spans 15 amino acids. Germline CDR1 and CDR2: SEHNR and FQNEAQ (reference sequence). The trim removed 4 bases at V and 4 bases at J, leaving 8 bases unmatched. CDR3 in DNA: TGTGCCAGCAGCTCTCCTCGAACAGGGGGCTATGGCTACACCTTC. It translates to CASSSPRTGGYGYTF.

The chain is built from TRBV6-8 and TRBJ2-7; D unresolved. The V gene's germline CDR1 is MNHGY and CDR2 SAAAGT. The V gene lost 7 bases and the J gene lost 3 bases, with 4 bases spanning the gap. The CDR3 sequence is 10 residues long. The CDR3 spells CASTFYEQYF. CDR3 bases: TGTGCCAGCACCTTCTACGAGCAGTACTTC.

This sequence joins TRBV6-1 and TRBJ2-3; D is unclear. CDR1 and CDR2 (germline): MNHNS, SASEGT. The V end was cut by 6 bases, the J end by 0 bases, with 7 bases between. The CDR3 runs to 13 residues. The CDR3 DNA reads TGTGCCAGCAGGTCGGACAGCACAGATACGCAGTATTTT. This gives the protein CASRSDSTDTQYF.

The chain combines TRBV5-4 with TRBJ2-1; TRBD2 matches at 7 bases. Germline CDR1 is SGHNT and CDR2 is YYREEE (reference sequence). The CDR3 spans 15 residues. V lost 3 bases and J lost 7; bases outside the gene matches: 10. The CDR3 loop is CASSWAGLGLNEQFF. For the CDR3, the DNA is TGTGCCAGCAGCTGGGCCGGACTAGGTCTTAATGAGCAGTTCTTC.

The chain employs TRBV25-1 and TRBJ2-5; D perhaps matches TRBD1 (6 bases). The CDR3 contains 14 residues. Germline V gene sequence: CDR1 MGHDK, CDR2 SYGVNS. Trimming stripped 7 bases from V and 2 bases from J, with 14 bases between. The CDR3 coding sequence is TGTGCCAGCAAGGGTTCTACAGGGCAAGAGACCCAGTACTTC. This sequence encodes CASKGSTGQETQYF.

The chain is built from TRBV28 and TRBJ2-3, with 12 bases matching TRBD2. V trimming: 10 bases; J trimming: 5 bases; junction bases outside the gene matches: 4. CDR3 length equals 13 residues. Germline V gives CDR1 MDHEN, CDR2 SYDVKM. The DNA of the CDR3 is TGTGCCACAGGACTAGCGGGGCTAGATACGCAGTATTTT. Encoded protein: CATGLAGLDTQYF.

This chain uses TRBV7-9 with TRBJ1-5, with D possibly TRBD1 on 6 matching bases. Trimming left V 3 bases short and J 3 bases short, with 9 bases between. The germline gives CDR1 SEHNR, CDR2 FQNEAQ (reference sequence). The CDR3 runs to 14 residues. For the CDR3, the DNA is TGTGCCAGCAGCTTCCCAGGGGACAATCAGCCCCAGCATTTT. It yields the protein CASSFPGDNQPQHF.

The genes are TRBV5-1 and TRBJ2-7, with 9 nucleotides matching TRBD1. Germline V gene data show CDR1 as SGHRS and CDR2 as YFSETQ. The CDR3 spans 15 residues. Losses at the gene ends were 4 bases for V and 3 bases for J; bases not matched to a gene: 8. The CDR3 DNA reads as TGCGCCAGCAGCCAGGACCGGGGACAGGGCTACGAGCAGTACTTC. Residues: CASSQDRGQGYEQYF.

V usage is TRBV5-4 and J usage is TRBJ2-3; 7 bases agree with TRBD1. Germline CDR1 SGHNT, CDR2 YYREEE (reference sequence). Trimming removed 4 bases from V and 1 base from J; junction bases left unmatched: 3. The CDR3 runs to 14 residues. Here the CDR3 DNA reads TGTGCCAGCAGCCCCGGACAGGGCACAGATACGCAGTATTTT. It encodes CASSPGQGTDTQYF.

The CDR3 bases are TGTGCCAGCAGGGCCGGGGACAGGCAGTACTTC. Its protein is CASRAGDRQYF. J is TRBJ2-7 and V is TRBV6-5, with 7 bases matching TRBD1. Germline CDR1 MNHEY, CDR2 SVGAGI. J lost 9 bases, V lost 6 bases, and 5 bases had no gene match. The CDR3 loop spans 11 amino acids.